The clone carrying this T cell receptor (beta chain) was counted ten times or more. Its antigen is not known. The germline V gene encodes CDR1 SGHRS and CDR2 YFSETQ. This CDR3 has 15 residues. V lost 0 bases to trimming and J lost 2 bases, with 11 bases between them. Constant-region reverse primers amplified full-length variable regions, followed by semi-nested Nested Universal Primer A PCR. Each CDR3 protein gets one entry after TCRdb re-called the 5' RACE reads with MiXCR. The profile shows about 54,000 distinct CDR3 sequences, about a sixth of them singletons. General study results and limits: The TCR gene usage of tumor memory CD4+ T cells clustered together with blood and lymph node memory CD4+ cells and with lymph node naive CD4+ cells. Tumor Tregs overlapped most with tumor, then blood, naive CD4+ cells.

Naive CD4+ cells had CD25+ Tregs removed. The source is a female donor with breast cancer. The sequenced sample consisted of naive CD4+ T cells sorted from blood. The subset here: naive CD4+ T cells, CD4+CD45RA+CD25-. The rearrangement links TRBV5-1 to TRBJ1-2; D may be TRBD1 (6 bases). The CDR3 loop is CASSLGGTTNYGYTF. The CDR3 nucleotides are TGCGCCAGCAGCTTGGGTGGGACAACGAACTATGGCTACACCTTC.